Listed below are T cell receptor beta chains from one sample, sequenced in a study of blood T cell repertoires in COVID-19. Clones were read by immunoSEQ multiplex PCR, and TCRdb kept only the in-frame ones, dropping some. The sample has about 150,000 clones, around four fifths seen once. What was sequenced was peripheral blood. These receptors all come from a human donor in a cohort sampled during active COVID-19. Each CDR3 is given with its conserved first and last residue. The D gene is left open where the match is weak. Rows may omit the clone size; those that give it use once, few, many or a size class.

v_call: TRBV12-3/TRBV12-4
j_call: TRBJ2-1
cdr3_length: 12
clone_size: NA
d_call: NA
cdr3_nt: TGTGCCAGCAGTTTACCCCGGGGTGAGCAGTTCTTC
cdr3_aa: CASSLPRGEQFF

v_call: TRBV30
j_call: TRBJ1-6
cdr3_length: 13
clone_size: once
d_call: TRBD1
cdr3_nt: TGTGCCTGGGGAACAGGGGACAATTCACCCCTCCACTTT
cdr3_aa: CAWGTGDNSPLHF

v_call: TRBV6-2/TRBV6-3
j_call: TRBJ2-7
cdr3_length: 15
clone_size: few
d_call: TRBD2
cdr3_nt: TGTGCCAGCAGTGACGGGACTAGCGGGGGAAACGAGCAGTACTTC
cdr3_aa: CASSDGTSGGNEQYF

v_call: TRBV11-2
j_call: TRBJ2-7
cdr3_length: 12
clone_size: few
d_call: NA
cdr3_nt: TGTGCCAGCAGCTTAATAAACTACGAGCAGTACTTC
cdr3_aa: CASSLINYEQYF

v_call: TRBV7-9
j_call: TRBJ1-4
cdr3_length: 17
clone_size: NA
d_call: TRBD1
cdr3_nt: TGTGCCAGCAGCTCCGCCGGGACAGGGGGGTTGTATGAAAAACTGTTTTTT
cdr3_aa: CASSSAGTGGLYEKLFF

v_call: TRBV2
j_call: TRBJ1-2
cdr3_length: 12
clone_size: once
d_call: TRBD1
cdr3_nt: TGTGCCAGCAGGACAGGGAACTATGGCTACACCTTC
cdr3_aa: CASRTGNYGYTF

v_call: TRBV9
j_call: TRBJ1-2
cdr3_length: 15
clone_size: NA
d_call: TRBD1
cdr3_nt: TGTGCCAGCAGCACCCGGACAGGGCCAGTCTATGGCTACACCTTC
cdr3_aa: CASSTRTGPVYGYTF

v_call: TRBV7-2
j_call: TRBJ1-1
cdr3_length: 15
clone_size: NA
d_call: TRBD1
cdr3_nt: TGTGCCAGCATCCTAACGCCAACAGGGGCGGCTGAAGCTTTCTTT
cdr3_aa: CASILTPTGAAEAFF

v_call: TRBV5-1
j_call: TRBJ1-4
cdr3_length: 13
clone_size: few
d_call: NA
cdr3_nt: TGCGCCAGCAGCTTGGCCGTTAATGAAAAACTGTTTTTT
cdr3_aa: CASSLAVNEKLFF

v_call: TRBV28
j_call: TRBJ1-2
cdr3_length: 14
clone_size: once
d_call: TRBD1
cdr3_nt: TGTGCCAGCAGGAAACAGGGGGCGCGGGGTGGCTACACCTTC
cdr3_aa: CASRKQGARGGYTF

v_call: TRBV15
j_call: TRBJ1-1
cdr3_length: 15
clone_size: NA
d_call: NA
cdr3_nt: TGTGCCACCAGCGCCGTTAGGGGGGGGAACACTGAAGCTTTCTTT
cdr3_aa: CATSAVRGGNTEAFF

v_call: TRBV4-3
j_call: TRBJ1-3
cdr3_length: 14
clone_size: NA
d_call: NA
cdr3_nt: TGCGCCAGCAGCCAAGGGGGGGCTGGAAACACCATATATTTT
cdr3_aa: CASSQGGAGNTIYF

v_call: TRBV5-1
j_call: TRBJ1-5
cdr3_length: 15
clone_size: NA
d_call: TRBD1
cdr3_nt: TGCGCCAGCAGCTTGACAGGGGACGGCAATCAGCCCCAGCATTTT
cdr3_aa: CASSLTGDGNQPQHF

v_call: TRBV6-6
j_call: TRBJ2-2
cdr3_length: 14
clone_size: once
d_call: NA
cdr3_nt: TGTGCCAGCAGCCTGGATGGGGGCGCCGGGGAGCTGTTTTTT
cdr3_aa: CASSLDGGAGELFF

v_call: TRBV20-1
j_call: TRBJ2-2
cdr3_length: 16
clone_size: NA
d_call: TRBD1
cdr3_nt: TGCAGTGCTAGTGACTTCCGGGACAGGGTGTCCGGGGAGCTGTTTTTT
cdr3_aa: CSASDFRDRVSGELFF

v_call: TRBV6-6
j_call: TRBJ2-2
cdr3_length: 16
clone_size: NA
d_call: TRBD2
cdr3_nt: TGTGCCAGCAGTCGACTAGCGGGGATGAACACCGGGGAGCTGTTTTTT
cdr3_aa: CASSRLAGMNTGELFF

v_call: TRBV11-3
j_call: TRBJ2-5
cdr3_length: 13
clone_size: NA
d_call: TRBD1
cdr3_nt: TGTGCCAGCAGCGGGACAGGGTTAGAGACCCAGTACTTC
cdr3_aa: CASSGTGLETQYF

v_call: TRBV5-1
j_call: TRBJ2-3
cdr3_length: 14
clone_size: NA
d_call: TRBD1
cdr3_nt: TGCGCCAGCAGCCAAGGACAGGGAATAGATACGCAGTATTTT
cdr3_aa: CASSQGQGIDTQYF

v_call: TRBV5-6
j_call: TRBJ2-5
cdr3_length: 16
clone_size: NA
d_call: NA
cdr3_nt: TGTGCCAGCAGCTCGCCGGACATTGGGGCATGGGAGACCCAGTACTTC
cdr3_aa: CASSSPDIGAWETQYF

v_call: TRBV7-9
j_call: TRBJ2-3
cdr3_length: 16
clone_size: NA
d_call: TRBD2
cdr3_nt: TGTGCCAGCAGCTCCCCTGCCGGGGGGGCGACAGATACGCAGTATTTT
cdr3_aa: CASSSPAGGATDTQYF

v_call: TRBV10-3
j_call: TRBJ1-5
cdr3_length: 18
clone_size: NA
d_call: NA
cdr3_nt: TGTGCCATCAGTGAGTCCCCCTTAGGGCGGTGGGAGAATCAGCCCCAGCATTTT
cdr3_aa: CAISESPLGRWENQPQHF

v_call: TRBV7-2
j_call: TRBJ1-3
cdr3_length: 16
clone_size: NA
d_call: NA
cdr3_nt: TGTGCCAGCAGCTTAGAGGCACTACGATCGGGAAACACCATATATTTT
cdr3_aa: CASSLEALRSGNTIYF

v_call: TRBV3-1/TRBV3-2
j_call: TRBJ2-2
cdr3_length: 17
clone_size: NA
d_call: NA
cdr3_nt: TGTGCCAGCAGCCCCTCCGGGGAGGTCCTGAACACCGGGGAGCTGTTTTTT
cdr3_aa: CASSPSGEVLNTGELFF

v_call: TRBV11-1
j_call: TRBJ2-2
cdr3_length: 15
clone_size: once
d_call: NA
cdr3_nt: TGTGCCAGCAGCTTAGGAATGAGGGGGACCGGGGAGCTGTTTTTT
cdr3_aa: CASSLGMRGTGELFF

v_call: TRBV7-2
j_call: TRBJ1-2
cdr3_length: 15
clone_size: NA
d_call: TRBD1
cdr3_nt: TGTGCCAGCAGGGCCCGGGACAGCGGAGCCTATGGCTACACCTTC
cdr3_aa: CASRARDSGAYGYTF

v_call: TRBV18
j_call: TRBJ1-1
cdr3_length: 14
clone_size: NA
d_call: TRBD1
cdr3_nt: TGTGCCAGCTCACCTGGAAGGGGGCTCACTGAAGCTTTCTTT
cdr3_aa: CASSPGRGLTEAFF

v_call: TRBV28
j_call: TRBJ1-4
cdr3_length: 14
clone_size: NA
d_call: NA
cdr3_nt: TGTGCCAGCACCCCGGTTGCAACTAATGAAAAACTGTTTTTT
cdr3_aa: CASTPVATNEKLFF

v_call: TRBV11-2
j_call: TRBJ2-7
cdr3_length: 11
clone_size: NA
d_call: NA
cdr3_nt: TGTGCCAGCACCCCCAGCTACGAGCAGTACTTC
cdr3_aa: CASTPSYEQYF

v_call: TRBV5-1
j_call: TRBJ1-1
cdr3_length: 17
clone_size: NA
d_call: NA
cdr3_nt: TGCGCCAGCAGCTTGGTTTCGATGGGGGCGCTGAACACTGAAGCTTTCTTT
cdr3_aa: CASSLVSMGALNTEAFF

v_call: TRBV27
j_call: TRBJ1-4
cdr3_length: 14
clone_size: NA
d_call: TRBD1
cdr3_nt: TGTGCCACCCAAAGACAGGGGGTTGGTGAAAAACTGTTTTTT
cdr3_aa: CATQRQGVGEKLFF

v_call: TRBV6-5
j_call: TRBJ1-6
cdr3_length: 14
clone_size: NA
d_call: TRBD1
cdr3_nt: TGTGCCAGCCAGGACAGGGGGCGGAATTCACCCCTCCACTTT
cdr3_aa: CASQDRGRNSPLHF

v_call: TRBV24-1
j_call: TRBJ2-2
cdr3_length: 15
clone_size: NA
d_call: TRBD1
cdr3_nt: TGTGCCACCAGACCCCGGGACAGGAACACCGGGGAGCTGTTTTTT
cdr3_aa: CATRPRDRNTGELFF

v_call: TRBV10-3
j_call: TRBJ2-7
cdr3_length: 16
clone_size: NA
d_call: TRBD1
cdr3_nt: TGTGCCATCAGTGGAAGGGACAGCGAGCCTACCTACGAGCAGTACTTC
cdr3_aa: CAISGRDSEPTYEQYF

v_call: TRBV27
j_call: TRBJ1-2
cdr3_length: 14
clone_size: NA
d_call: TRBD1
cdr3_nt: TGTGCCAGCAGTTTCGGACAGGGGGCGGGGGGCTACACCTTC
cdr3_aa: CASSFGQGAGGYTF

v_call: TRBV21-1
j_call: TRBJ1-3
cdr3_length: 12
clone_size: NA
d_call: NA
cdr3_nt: TGTGCCAGCAGAAGAGGCGGAAACACCATATATTTT
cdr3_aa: CASRRGGNTIYF

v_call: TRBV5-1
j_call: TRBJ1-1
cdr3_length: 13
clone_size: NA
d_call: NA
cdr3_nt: TGCGCCAGCAGCGCCGGGGGTTTCCCTGAAGCTTTCTTT
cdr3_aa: CASSAGGFPEAFF

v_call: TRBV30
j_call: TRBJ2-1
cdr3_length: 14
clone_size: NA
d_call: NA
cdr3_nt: TGTGCCTTGCAGGGTTTAGGGATACGGAATGAGCAGTTCTTC
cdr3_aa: CALQGLGIRNEQFF

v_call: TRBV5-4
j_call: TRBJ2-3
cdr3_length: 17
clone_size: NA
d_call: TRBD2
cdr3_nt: TGTGCCAGCAGCTTGGTGGGGGGGAGGGTCCGCACAGATACGCAGTATTTT
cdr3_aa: CASSLVGGRVRTDTQYF

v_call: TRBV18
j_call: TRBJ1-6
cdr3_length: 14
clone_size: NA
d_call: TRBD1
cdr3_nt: TGTGCCAGCTCACCTCGGGACAGTGGATCACCCCTCCACTTT
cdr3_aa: CASSPRDSGSPLHF

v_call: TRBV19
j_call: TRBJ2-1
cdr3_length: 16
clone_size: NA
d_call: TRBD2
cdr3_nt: TGTGCCAGTAGCGGACTAGCGGGGGCCCTTTACAATGAGCAGTTCTTC
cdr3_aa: CASSGLAGALYNEQFF

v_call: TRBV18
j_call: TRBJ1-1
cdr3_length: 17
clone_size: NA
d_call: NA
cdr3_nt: TGTGCCAGCTCACCACTGGGGGGGGGCCGAGGTAGTGGTGAAGCTTTCTTT
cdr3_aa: CASSPLGGGRGSGEAFF

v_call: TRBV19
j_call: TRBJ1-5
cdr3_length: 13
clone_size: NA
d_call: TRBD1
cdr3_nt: TGTGCCAGTACCGGACAGGGGCATCAGCCCCAGCATTTT
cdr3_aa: CASTGQGHQPQHF

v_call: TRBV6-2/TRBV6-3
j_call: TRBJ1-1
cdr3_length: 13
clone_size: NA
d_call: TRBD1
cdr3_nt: TGTGCCAGCAGTTACTCGACAGGGCGGCACGCTTTCTTT
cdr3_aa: CASSYSTGRHAFF

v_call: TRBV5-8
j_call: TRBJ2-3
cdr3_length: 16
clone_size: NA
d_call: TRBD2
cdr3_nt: TGTGCCAGCAGGCGACTAGCGGGGGGGCTTCAAGATACGCAGTATTTT
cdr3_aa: CASRRLAGGLQDTQYF

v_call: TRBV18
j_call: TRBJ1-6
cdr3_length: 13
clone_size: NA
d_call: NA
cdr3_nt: TGTGCCAGCTCCTCAGGGTATAATTCACCCCTCCACTTT
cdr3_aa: CASSSGYNSPLHF

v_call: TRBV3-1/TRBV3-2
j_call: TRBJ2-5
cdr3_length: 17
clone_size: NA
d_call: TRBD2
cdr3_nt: TGTGCCAGCAGCCCTAGGGGCGTGGCGGGGGGATCAGAGACCCAGTACTTC
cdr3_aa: CASSPRGVAGGSETQYF

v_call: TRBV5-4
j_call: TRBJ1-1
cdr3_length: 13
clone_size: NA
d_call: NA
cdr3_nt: TGTGCCAGCAGCTTGGCTTCAGGGGCTGAAGCTTTCTTT
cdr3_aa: CASSLASGAEAFF

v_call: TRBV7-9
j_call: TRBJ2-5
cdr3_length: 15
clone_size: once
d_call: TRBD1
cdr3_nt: TGTGCCAGCAGCCGCAAGGGACAGGGGCAAGAGACCCAGTACTTC
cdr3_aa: CASSRKGQGQETQYF

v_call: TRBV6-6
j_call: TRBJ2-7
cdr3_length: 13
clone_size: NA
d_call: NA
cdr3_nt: TGTGCCAGCAACTACAGGACGGCCTACGAGCAGTACTTC
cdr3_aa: CASNYRTAYEQYF

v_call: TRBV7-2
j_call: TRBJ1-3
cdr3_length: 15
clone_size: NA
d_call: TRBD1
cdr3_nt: TGTGCCAGCAGCTTACAGGGGGTGGGTGGAAACACCATATATTTT
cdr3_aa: CASSLQGVGGNTIYF

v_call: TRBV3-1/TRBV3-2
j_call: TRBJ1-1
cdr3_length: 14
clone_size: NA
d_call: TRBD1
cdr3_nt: TGTGCCAGCAGTCAGACAGGGGGTGGCACTGAAGCTTTCTTT
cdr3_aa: CASSQTGGGTEAFF

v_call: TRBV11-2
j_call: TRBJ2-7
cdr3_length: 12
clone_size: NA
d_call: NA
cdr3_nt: TGTGCCAGCAGCTACGAGACATACGAGCAGTACTTC
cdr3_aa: CASSYETYEQYF

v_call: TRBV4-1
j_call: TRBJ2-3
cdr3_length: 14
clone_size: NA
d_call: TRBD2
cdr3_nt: TGCGCCACCCGAGCGGGGGGAAGCACAGATACGCAGTATTTT
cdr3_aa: CATRAGGSTDTQYF